These T cell receptor beta chains were read from a single sample in a study of cytomegalovirus exposure and HLA in healthy donors. The table came from immunoSEQ multiplex PCR; TCRdb's copy has only in-frame clones and leaves some out. The sample has about 120,000 clones, over 70% seen once. Sequencing input: PBMCs. These receptor sequences come from a female donor in good health and CMV-seropositive. CDR3s include the opening cysteine and the closing phenylalanine or tryptophan. D genes are given only for firm matches. Clone size is shown for a subset of rows, as once, few, many or a class of expanded clone.

j_gene	d_gene	v_gene	abundance	CDR3aa	CDR3nt
TRBJ1-5	TRBD1	TRBV12-5	-	CASGPDRDHQPQHF	TGTGCTAGTGGCCCAGACAGGGACCATCAGCCCCAGCATTTT
TRBJ2-1	-	TRBV27	-	CASSLGGQPNEQFF	TGTGCCAGCAGTTTGGGGGGACAGCCCAATGAGCAGTTCTTC
TRBJ2-3	-	TRBV6-5	-	CASRGLGTDTQYF	TGTGCCAGCAGGGGGCTTGGCACAGATACGCAGTATTTT
TRBJ2-7	-	TRBV28	-	CASRTTGNTYEQYF	TGTGCCAGCAGGACCACAGGGAATACCTACGAGCAGTACTTC
TRBJ1-3	-	TRBV6-5	-	CASSRLPNSGNTIYF	TGTGCCAGCAGCCGACTCCCGAACTCTGGAAACACCATATATTTT
TRBJ2-1	TRBD2	TRBV18	-	CASSPTSGGANEQFF	TGTGCCAGCTCACCGACTAGCGGGGGGGCCAATGAGCAGTTCTTC
TRBJ2-1	TRBD2	TRBV5-1	-	CASSLALAGSNHEQFF	TGCGCCAGCAGCTTGGCGCTAGCGGGCTCCAACCATGAGCAGTTCTTC
TRBJ1-6	TRBD1	TRBV4-1	-	CASSHSLDRADNSPLHF	TGCGCCAGCAGCCATAGTCTTGACAGGGCGGATAATTCACCCCTCCACTTT
TRBJ1-5	TRBD1	TRBV6-1	-	CASSEAGTGSNQPQHF	TGTGCCAGCAGTGAAGCCGGGACAGGCAGCAATCAGCCCCAGCATTTT
TRBJ2-6	-	TRBV27	-	CASSPQGLYNLTF	TGTGCCAGCAGTCCACAGGGCTTATACAACCTGACTTTC
TRBJ1-6	TRBD1	TRBV7-9	-	CASSLEDRAPYNSPLHF	TGTGCCAGCAGCTTAGAGGACAGGGCTCCCTATAATTCACCCCTCCACTTT
TRBJ1-5	-	TRBV19	few	CASSIPVYQPQHF	TGTGCCAGTAGTATTCCCGTCTATCAGCCCCAGCATTTT
TRBJ2-7	-	TRBV5-3	-	CARRERTEGGEQYF	TGTGCCAGAAGGGAGAGGACAGAGGGGGGGGAGCAGTACTTC
TRBJ2-2	-	TRBV9	once	CASSVATGELFF	TGTGCCAGCAGCGTAGCTACCGGGGAGCTGTTTTTT
TRBJ1-1	TRBD1	TRBV6-1	-	CASSVSRGTEAFF	TGTGCCAGCAGTGTAAGCAGGGGGACTGAAGCTTTCTTT
TRBJ1-5	TRBD1	TRBV30	-	CAWSPMTGSNRPQHF	TGTGCCTGGAGTCCCATGACAGGGAGCAATCGGCCCCAGCATTTT
TRBJ1-2	TRBD1	TRBV5-1	once	CASSSRQGNNYGYTF	TGCGCCAGCAGCTCAAGACAGGGGAATAACTATGGCTACACCTTC
TRBJ2-1	-	TRBV29-1	once	CSVVASDNEQFF	TGCAGCGTTGTTGCTAGCGACAATGAGCAGTTCTTC
TRBJ2-5	-	TRBV7-9	few	CASSFLAYQETQYF	TGTGCCAGCAGCTTCCTTGCGTACCAAGAGACCCAGTACTTC
TRBJ1-1	TRBD1	TRBV6-1	-	CASTLDRMSTEAFF	TGTGCCAGCACACTGGACAGGATGAGCACTGAAGCTTTCTTT
TRBJ1-1	TRBD1	TRBV27	-	CASSGGQGNTEAFF	TGTGCCAGCAGTGGGGGACAGGGGAACACTGAAGCTTTCTTT
TRBJ1-1	-	TRBV5-1	-	CASSLSTGSTEAFF	TGCGCCAGCAGCTTGAGTACGGGGTCCACTGAAGCTTTCTTT
TRBJ2-2	-	TRBV30	-	CAWSWGGRSGELFF	TGTGCCTGGAGCTGGGGGGGCCGTTCCGGGGAGCTGTTTTTT
TRBJ1-3	-	TRBV4-2	-	CASSQEAEGNTIYF	TGTGCCAGCAGCCAAGAGGCCGAAGGAAACACCATATATTTT
TRBJ2-1	-	TRBV6-5	-	CASSYSWQTYNEQFF	TGTGCCAGCAGTTACTCTTGGCAAACATACAATGAGCAGTTCTTC
TRBJ2-7	TRBD1	TRBV6-5	-	CASSTTMTGREQYF	TGTGCCAGCAGTACGACAATGACAGGGCGGGAGCAGTACTTC
TRBJ2-2	-	TRBV7-6	-	CASSSQQDTGELFF	TGTGCCAGCAGTTCCCAACAGGACACCGGGGAGCTGTTTTTT
TRBJ2-5	TRBD1	TRBV7-9	-	CASSLDRGTQYF	TGTGCCAGCAGCCTCGACAGGGGGACCCAGTACTTC
TRBJ1-5	-	TRBV6-1	-	CASSERRQGNNQPQHF	TGTGCCAGCAGTGAAAGGCGACAAGGAAACAATCAGCCCCAGCATTTT
TRBJ1-3	-	TRBV5-4	few	CASSSGTGNAGNTIYF	TGTGCCAGCAGCTCGGGTACAGGGAACGCTGGAAACACCATATATTTT
TRBJ2-5	-	TRBV30	-	CAWSSGARETQYF	TGTGCCTGGAGCTCAGGGGCGCGAGAGACCCAGTACTTC
TRBJ2-5	TRBD2	TRBV7-2	-	CASSPGTSTKETQYF	TGTGCCAGCAGCCCGGGGACTAGCACTAAAGAGACCCAGTACTTC
TRBJ2-3	TRBD2	TRBV6-6	-	CASRERGSSTDTQYF	TGTGCCAGCAGAGAGCGGGGTTCTAGCACAGATACGCAGTATTTT
TRBJ1-2	-	TRBV27	-	CASRGNFYGYTF	TGTGCCAGCAGGGGCAACTTCTATGGCTACACCTTC
TRBJ1-2	-	TRBV10-2	-	CASGEWRTGYTF	TGCGCCAGCGGGGAGTGGAGGACTGGCTACACCTTC
TRBJ2-3	TRBD2	TRBV5-4	-	CASRSLAGGGDTQYF	TGTGCCAGCAGGTCTTTAGCGGGGGGAGGGGATACGCAGTATTTT
TRBJ1-2	TRBD1	TRBV7-8	-	CASSLGTGTNYGYTF	TGTGCCAGCAGCTTAGGGACAGGGACTAACTATGGCTACACCTTC
TRBJ2-3	TRBD2	TRBV28	-	CASRNGGATDTQYF	TGTGCCAGCAGAAACGGGGGGGCCACAGATACGCAGTATTTT
TRBJ2-5	TRBD2	TRBV28	few	CASSGGGIQETQYF	TGTGCCAGCAGTGGCGGGGGGATCCAAGAGACCCAGTACTTC
TRBJ1-1	-	TRBV2	-	CASMILLFDTEAFF	TGTGCCAGCATGATTCTACTGTTTGACACTGAAGCTTTCTTT
TRBJ2-5	TRBD2	TRBV4-2	-	CASSQYTSGVSETQYF	TGTGCCAGCAGCCAATATACTAGCGGGGTGTCAGAGACCCAGTACTTC
TRBJ1-2	-	TRBV4-1	-	CASSQDRAGGYTF	TGCGCCAGCAGCCAAGATCGGGCGGGTGGCTACACCTTC
TRBJ2-2	TRBD1	TRBV2	-	CASSERQGVAGELFF	TGTGCCAGCAGTGAAAGACAGGGGGTAGCCGGGGAGCTGTTTTTT
TRBJ1-4	TRBD1	TRBV5-4	-	CASSHGGTGGEKLFF	TGTGCCAGCAGCCACGGAGGGACAGGCGGGGAAAAACTGTTTTTT
TRBJ2-7	-	TRBV10-2	few	CASRPDSDSYEQYF	TGCGCCAGCAGACCTGACAGCGATTCCTACGAGCAGTACTTC
TRBJ1-2	TRBD1	TRBV28	-	CASSLRTGMGGYTF	TGTGCCAGCAGTTTAAGGACAGGGATGGGTGGCTACACCTTC
TRBJ2-1	-	TRBV7-8	few	CASSSLTGRSEQFF	TGTGCCAGCAGCTCCTTGACAGGGAGGAGTGAGCAGTTCTTC
TRBJ1-2	TRBD1	TRBV10-3	-	CAIGQGADYGYTF	TGTGCCATCGGACAGGGGGCAGACTATGGCTACACCTTC
TRBJ2-5	TRBD1	TRBV18	-	CASRSQGDETQYF	TGTGCCAGCCGTTCCCAGGGGGACGAGACCCAGTACTTC
TRBJ1-6	TRBD1	TRBV7-6	few	CASSLSATGYGNSPLHF	TGTGCCAGCAGCTTATCGGCGACAGGGTATGGGAATTCACCCCTCCACTTT
TRBJ2-7	TRBD1	TRBV19	-	CASSLGQTYEQYF	TGTGCCAGTAGTTTGGGACAGACCTACGAGCAGTACTTC
TRBJ2-7	-	TRBV18	-	CASSGLGDEQYF	TGTGCCAGCTCAGGCTTAGGGGACGAGCAGTACTTC
TRBJ1-2	-	TRBV6-1	-	CASRTTGIENYGYTF	TGTGCCAGCAGAACAACAGGAATAGAAAACTATGGCTACACCTTC
TRBJ1-5	-	TRBV19	-	CASSKIQQAGRGNQPQHF	TGTGCCAGTAGCAAGATTCAACAGGCCGGGAGAGGCAATCAGCCCCAGCATTTT
TRBJ1-2	TRBD1	TRBV27	-	CASTPRAGTGKGGYTF	TGTGCCAGCACTCCCCGCGCCGGGACAGGGAAAGGAGGCTACACCTTC